These T cell receptor beta chains were read from a single sample in a study of identical twins. Using its own MiXCR run on the 5' RACE reads, TCRdb lists one record per CDR3 protein. The sample includes approximately 500,000 distinct CDR3 sequences, around 15% of them seen just once. The sample was also linked to a second study, of yellow fever vaccine responses in identical twins.

The sequenced sample was CD4+ T cells sorted from blood. These receptors were obtained from a young woman in good health. Both conserved end residues are part of each CDR3. Fields, in order: CDR3 length, J gene, clone size, D gene, V gene, CDR3 DNA, CDR3 protein. D genes are given only for firm matches. The size of a clone is reported for some rows only, either as once, few or many, or as a class for expanded clones.

>15|TRBJ2-1|few|TRBD2|TRBV29-1
TGCAGCGTTCTAAAAATCCGAGCTAGCGGGAGGGCCGGATTCTTC
CSVLKIRASGRAGFF
>15|TRBJ2-3|.|.|TRBV29-1
TGCAGCGTTGAAGGGCAGACCCTTAGCACAGATACGCAGTATTTT
CSVEGQTLSTDTQYF
>14|TRBJ2-1|many|TRBD2|TRBV2
TGTGCCAGGTCGACTAGCGGGATGTACAATGAGCAGTTCTTC
CARSTSGMYNEQFF
>12|TRBJ1-1|many|.|TRBV7-9
TGTGCCAGCAGCTTAGAAGGGAGCGGAGCTTTCTTT
CASSLEGSGAFF
>15|TRBJ2-1|.|.|TRBV15
TGTGCCACCAGCAGGGCGGGGTACTCCTACAATGAGCAGTTCTTC
CATSRAGYSYNEQFF
>14|TRBJ2-2|few|TRBD2|TRBV29-1
TGCAGCGTTGGTTTAGCGGGGGGGCCAGGGGAGCTGTTTTTT
CSVGLAGGPGELFF
>16|TRBJ2-3|many|.|TRBV12-3/TRBV12-4
TGTGCCAGCAGTTTAAATCCCGTAACTAGCACAGATACGCAGTATTTT
CASSLNPVTSTDTQYF
>17|TRBJ2-5|.|TRBD1|TRBV7-8
TGTGCCAGCAGCTTCGGACAGGGAATTCCCTTGGGGGAGACCCAGTACTTC
CASSFGQGIPLGETQYF
>14|TRBJ1-5|.|.|TRBV4-2
TGTGCCAGCAGCCAAGATTTTGGCAATCAGCCCCAGCATTTT
CASSQDFGNQPQHF
>13|TRBJ2-1|.|.|TRBV11-3
TGTGCCAGCAGCTTAGTCCCCGGGAATGAGCAGTTCTTC
CASSLVPGNEQFF
>14|TRBJ1-2|.|.|TRBV2
TGTGCCAGCAGTGAAGCGTTGGGAGCCTATGGCTACACCTTC
CASSEALGAYGYTF
>16|TRBJ2-5|few|.|TRBV27
TGTGCCAGCAGCTCCAATAATTTCCCGGATCAAGAGACCCAGTACTTC
CASSSNNFPDQETQYF
>15|TRBJ2-2|few|TRBD2|TRBV3-1
TGTGCCAGCAGCCTTATCGGGGGGGACACCGGGGAGCTGTTTTTT
CASSLIGGDTGELFF
>15|TRBJ2-7|few|.|TRBV7-6
TGTGCCAGCAGCTTAGACGCGGGGAGCTCCTACGAGCAGTACTTC
CASSLDAGSSYEQYF
>16|TRBJ2-4|many|.|TRBV12-3/TRBV12-4
TGTGCCAGCAGTTTCGCAGGACAGTGGGGGAAAAACATTCAGTACTTC
CASSFAGQWGKNIQYF
>12|TRBJ1-1|.|TRBD1|TRBV12-3/TRBV12-4
TGTGCCAGCAGTTTCGGACAGGGAGATACTTTCTTT
CASSFGQGDTFF
>15|TRBJ2-1|.|TRBD2|TRBV12-3/TRBV12-4
TGTGCCAGCAATCAGGGACTAGCGGGGGTATGGGAGCAGTTCTTC
CASNQGLAGVWEQFF
>15|TRBJ1-1|.|.|TRBV5-1
TGCGCCAGCAGCTTGATAGCCACATCGAACACTGAAGCTTTCTTT
CASSLIATSNTEAFF
>15|TRBJ2-1|.|TRBD2|TRBV7-7
TGTGCCAGCAGCTTAGTGGCTAGCGGGAGAAATGAGCAGTTCTTC
CASSLVASGRNEQFF
>13|TRBJ2-5|few|TRBD2|TRBV20-1
TGCAGTGCTGCGACTAGCTTAGCAGAGACCCAGTACTTC
CSAATSLAETQYF
>16|TRBJ2-1|.|TRBD2|TRBV24-1
TGTGCCACCAGTGTTGGGACTAGCCCCTCCTACAATGAGCAGTTCTTC
CATSVGTSPSYNEQFF
>16|TRBJ2-1|few|TRBD2|TRBV7-2
TGTGCCAGCAGACCTACCGGGACTAGCTCCTACAATGAGCAGTTCTTC
CASRPTGTSSYNEQFF
>15|TRBJ1-4|.|.|TRBV15
TGTGCCACCAGCAGAGTGCGTGGTGCTAATGAAAAACTGTTTTTT
CATSRVRGANEKLFF
>14|TRBJ1-3|.|TRBD1|TRBV12-3/TRBV12-4
TGTGCCAGCAGTCGGACAGGGGCTTGGAACACCATATATTTT
CASSRTGAWNTIYF
>16|TRBJ2-3|few|TRBD2|TRBV10-3
TGTGCCATCAGTGATTTTCGTAGCGGGTCGACAGATACGCAGTATTTT
CAISDFRSGSTDTQYF
>15|TRBJ2-4|.|TRBD2|TRBV4-2
TGTGCCAGCAGCCCCGAAGCGGGAGGTGGGGACATTCAGTACTTC
CASSPEAGGGDIQYF
>17|TRBJ2-7|.|TRBD2|TRBV5-1
TGCGCCAGCAGCTTAAGACTAGCGGTCCCTAGCTCCTACGAGCAGTACTTC
CASSLRLAVPSSYEQYF
>13|TRBJ2-1|few|TRBD1|TRBV13
TGTGCCAGCAGCACCGGACAGGGTATTGAGCAGTTCTTC
CASSTGQGIEQFF
>15|TRBJ2-2|.|.|TRBV3-1
TGTGCCAGCAGCCAGCAGGTCCCTTGCACCGGGGAGCTGTTTTTT
CASSQQVPCTGELFF
>16|TRBJ2-1|.|TRBD2|TRBV5-1
TGCGCCAGCAGCTCGGGCGGGGGGAGCTCCTACAATGAGCAGTTCTTC
CASSSGGGSSYNEQFF
>16|TRBJ1-1|few|.|TRBV6-1
TGTGCCAGCAGGTCCCTCAGGGGACGGATGAACACTGAAGCTTTCTTT
CASRSLRGRMNTEAFF
>16|TRBJ2-5|.|TRBD1|TRBV5-1
TGCGCCAGCAGCTTGGTATCGGGACAGAACCAAGAGACCCAGTACTTC
CASSLVSGQNQETQYF
>16|TRBJ2-4|.|.|TRBV12-2
TGTGCAAGTCGCTTACTTTTGGGGGAACCGAAAAACATTCAGTACTTC
CASRLLLGEPKNIQYF
>15|TRBJ2-3|.|.|TRBV5-1
TGCGCCAGCAGCTTGGCTACAGGGGGGGCGGATACGCAGTATTTT
CASSLATGGADTQYF
>16|TRBJ2-4|.|TRBD1|TRBV5-1
TGCGCCAGCAACTTGGCAGGGGGCCCGGCCAAAAACATTCAGTACTTC
CASNLAGGPAKNIQYF
>14|TRBJ2-3|.|.|TRBV6-1
TGTGCCAGCAGTGCTTCTTGGGCGGGAGATACGCAGTATTTT
CASSASWAGDTQYF
>15|TRBJ2-5|.|TRBD2|TRBV28
TGTGCCAGCAGCCCATCCGGTAGCGGGGTAGGAACCCAGTACTTC
CASSPSGSGVGTQYF
>15|TRBJ2-2|once|.|TRBV7-9
TGTGCCAGCAGTCTCCGGGCGGGGGCTACCGGGGAGCTGTTTTTT
CASSLRAGATGELFF
>14|TRBJ2-3|.|.|TRBV2
TGTGCCAGCAGTGAGGGGACGGGCACAGATACGCAGTATTTT
CASSEGTGTDTQYF
>20|TRBJ2-3|.|.|TRBV4-1
TGCGCCAGCAGCCAAGATGGCCCCAGGTCGGCGGGAACTAGCACAGATACGCAGTATTTT
CASSQDGPRSAGTSTDTQYF
>14|TRBJ2-3|few|.|TRBV11-2
TGTGCCAGCAGCTTGGCGGGTATCACAGATACGCAGTATTTT
CASSLAGITDTQYF
>13|TRBJ1-2|many|.|TRBV20-1
TGCAGTGCCCCTTTGGGAACAAACTATGGCTACACCTTC
CSAPLGTNYGYTF
>19|TRBJ2-2|.|TRBD2|TRBV14
TGTGCCAGCAGCCAAGATAAGGGTAGCGGGAGTCTTAACACCGGGGAGCTGTTTTTT
CASSQDKGSGSLNTGELFF
>14|TRBJ2-7|few|.|TRBV3-1
TGTGCCAGCAGCCTCCGGGACGGATCCTACGAGCAGTACTTC
CASSLRDGSYEQYF
>15|TRBJ2-1|.|.|TRBV20-1
TGCAGTGCCCGGGGGTTCGGGAGCGGGTACAATGAGCAGTTCTTC
CSARGFGSGYNEQFF
>15|TRBJ2-5|.|TRBD2|TRBV5-6
TGTGCCAGCAGCTTCTCTAGCGGGCGCCAAGAGACCCAGTACTTC
CASSFSSGRQETQYF
>19|TRBJ2-1|few|.|TRBV21-1
TGTGCCAGCAGCAAAGGATCGACTAGCGGGAGGGTGAAGCTTAATGAGCAGTTCTTC
CASSKGSTSGRVKLNEQFF
>16|TRBJ1-2|.|TRBD1|TRBV6-1
TGTGCCAGCAGTCCTTACAGGGGCCCCCTGAACTATGGCTACACCTTC
CASSPYRGPLNYGYTF
>15|TRBJ1-5|few|TRBD1|TRBV9
TGTGCCAGCAGCCCTGGACAGGGAGAAAATTTGTCCCAGCATTTT
CASSPGQGENLSQHF
>16|TRBJ2-1|few|TRBD1|TRBV4-1
TGCGCCAGCAGCCAAGTCGGACAGGTATACTACAATGAGCAGTTCTTC
CASSQVGQVYYNEQFF
>14|TRBJ1-4|few|.|TRBV4-1
TGCGCCAGCAGCCAAGTGGTCACTAATGAAAAACTGTTTTTT
CASSQVVTNEKLFF
>16|TRBJ2-2|few|.|TRBV12-3/TRBV12-4
TGTGCCAGCAGCCATTGGATGGGGAAGGGGACCGGGGAGCTGTTTTTT
CASSHWMGKGTGELFF
>13|TRBJ2-3|few|.|TRBV20-1
TGCAGTGCTAGAGATTTTCGTTTAGATACGCAGTATTTT
CSARDFRLDTQYF
>16|TRBJ2-2|.|.|TRBV28
TGTGCCAGCAGTTGGCAGGCGGCGGTCAACACCGGGGAGCTGTTTTTT
CASSWQAAVNTGELFF
>16|TRBJ2-5|few|TRBD2|TRBV20-1
TGCAGTGCTAGCCCTACTAGCGGGAGGCCTCAAGAGACCCAGTACTTC
CSASPTSGRPQETQYF
>15|TRBJ2-3|.|.|TRBV5-1
TGCGCCAGCAGCTTGTACAGGACCAACACAGATACGCAGTATTTT
CASSLYRTNTDTQYF
>15|TRBJ2-2|.|TRBD1|TRBV5-1
TGCGCCAGCAGCCTTTCGACAGGGGACACCGGGGAGCTGTTTTTT
CASSLSTGDTGELFF